This TCR beta chain was obtained from a study of post-analysis software for immune sequencing data. Study-level background: Some patients lacked subtype; others had relapsing-remitting, secondary progressive or progressive-relapsing disease. General study findings and limits: Patients used about five TRBV segments, including TRBV5-6, TRBV5-1 and TRBV20-1, more often than controls. The study found significantly lower normalized Chao1 diversity in multiple sclerosis patients than in controls.

The CDR3 contains 15 residues. Trimming removed 4 bases at V and 2 bases at J, with 15 bases between. CDR1 is SGHRS and CDR2 is YFSETQ in the germline V gene. This clonotype was observed a handful of times. The antigen remains undetermined. A much bigger clone sits one base away, suggesting this may be a read error. TCR beta cDNA libraries had unique molecular identifiers. TCRdb re-derived calls from the PCR reads in MiXCR, one entry per CDR3 protein. The sample records 400,000 to 500,000 distinct CDR3 sequences, roughly 40% being singletons. V and J are TRBV5-1 and TRBJ2-5; D possibly uses TRBD1 or TRBD2 (5 bases each). This sequence was found in a girl under 10 years old with multiple sclerosis. The specimen sequenced was blood. CDR3 protein: CASSEGTIPQETQYF. CDR3 nucleotide sequence: TGCGCCAGCAGCGAGGGGACCATCCCGCAAGAGACCCAGTACTTC.